One TCR beta chain is described in this entry. This sample was taken from a study of T cell responses to AZD1222 COVID-19 vaccine. Between the trimmed V and J ends, which lost 1 base and 6 bases, there was a span of 7 bases. CDR1 is LGHDT and CDR2 is YNNKEL in the germline V gene (reference sequence). The CDR3 loop spans 12 amino acids. Method: immunoSEQ multiplex PCR; TCRdb's copy keeps in-frame clones and lacks some. The sample holds 100,000 to 150,000 clones, roughly 88% seen once. The chain combines TRBV3-1 (or the pseudogene TRBV3-2) with TRBJ2-7, with no clear D. The clonotype was recovered from an adult in good health. Here the sequenced sample was peripheral blood, taken on day 0 of AZD1222 vaccination. The CDR3 loop reads CASSQVLAEQYF. The CDR3 DNA sequence: TGTGCCAGCAGCCAAGTTCTTGCCGAGCAGTACTTC.